What follows is one T cell receptor beta chain and its context. The data were taken from a study of control samples from healthy donors and cancer patients. The assay was immunoSEQ multiplex PCR, and TCRdb's table has in-frame clones only and misses some. The sample lists 130,000 or so clones; around 86% were seen once. Germline CDR1 and CDR2: SEHNR and FQNEAQ (reference sequence). V dropped 1 base and J dropped 5; count of bases not matched to a gene: 5. The CDR3 is 15 amino acids. The sequence came from a man in his forties or fifties in good health. Sequencing used blood. This rearrangement joins TRBV7-9 to TRBJ2-1; 7 bases match TRBD1. The chain's CDR3 is CASSLEQGRHNEQFF. As DNA, the CDR3 is TGTGCCAGCAGCTTAGAACAGGGGCGACACAATGAGCAGTTCTTC.